A single sample gave rise to the 8 T cell receptor beta chains below, sequenced in a study of human T cells and chemical hapten exposure (dated by TCRdb to the early 2020s). The sample's time point label is to be understood as: pre-sensitization, week 0. The label giving this sample's treatment or condition can be read as: therapeutic diphenylcyclopropenone sensitization with weekly scalp DPC. Library preparation was by RACE. Data came from a NextSeq 500. TCRdb handled the public reads itself, with Q25 trimming in fastp and clone calling in MiXCR, and kept productive beta chains. Every CDR3 protein is listed once, alongside the most common genes and DNA of its rows. This sample gives more than 150,000 distinct CDR3 sequences in total; approximately 29% of them show up just once. The ten most abundant clones make up less than 3.5% of the sample. The sequences come from whole blood, collected in connection with sensitization to the hapten diphenylcyclopropenone (DPC). The receptors shown here come from a woman under 40 with alopecia areata. Some clones in this sample may be carry-over from other donors' samples.

The sample holds a few counts of this clonotype. The V call is TRBV28, the J call TRBJ2-2; 7 bases map to TRBD1. CDR1 is MDHEN, CDR2 SYDVKM, per germline. CDR3 length equals 15 residues. J gave up 6 bases and V 1 base, and 5 bases lay outside the gene matches. CDR3 region: CASSLLQGRAGELFF. CDR3 nucleotide sequence: TGTGCCAGCAGTTTATTACAGGGGAGAGCCGGGGAGCTGTTTTTT.

This clonotype came up many times. This sequence joins TRBV20-1 and TRBJ1-1; D remains unclear. The V end was cut by 2 bases, the J end by 6 bases, with 13 bases between. The CDR3 covers 13 residues. Germline assignment: CDR1 DFQATT and CDR2 SNEGSKA (reference sequence). CDR3 sequence: CSARKVSGSEAFF. DNA for the CDR3: TGCAGTGCTAGAAAGGTATCGGGGTCTGAAGCTTTCTTT.

This clonotype was detected only a few times. V gene TRBV4-3 combines with J gene TRBJ1-1, with D hard to call. This CDR3 contains 16 residues. V lost 0 bases and J lost 5, with 16 bases in between. Germline values: CDR1 LGHNA, CDR2 YSLEER. CDR3 region: CASSQDPDRVGTEAFF. As DNA, the CDR3 is TGCGCCAGCAGCCAAGACCCTGACCGGGTAGGAACTGAAGCTTTCTTT.

This sequence joins TRBV21-1 and TRBJ2-7; the D segment call TRBD1 is taken from the table without a DNA check. TRBV21-1 is a recognized pseudogene. This CDR3 is built from 15 residues. DNA for the CDR3: TGTGCCAGCAGCATTACTAGGACAGGGAACTACGAGCAGTACTTC. It translates to CASSITRTGNYEQYF.

This clonotype was seen a handful of times. V gene TRBV6-1 combines with J gene TRBJ1-1, with D perhaps TRBD1 (6 bases). The CDR3 length is 14 residues. Germline CDR1 reads MNHNS; CDR2 reads SASEGT. Trimming shortened V by 4 bases and J by 1 base, and 10 bases separated the two germline ends. CDR3 in amino acids: CASSVVTGNTEAFF. The CDR3 region has the DNA TGTGCCAGCAGTGTTGTGACAGGGAACACTGAAGCTTTCTTT.

This clonotype occurred a few times. J is TRBJ1-5 and V is TRBV12-2; the table assigns TRBD1, which was not confirmed against the DNA. TRBV12-2 is listed as a pseudogene. The CDR3 extends over 18 amino acids. The DNA of the CDR3 is TGTGCAAGTCGCTTAGAGCGGGACACCTCCTGGGTGGATCAGCCCCAGCATTTT. Translation: CASRLERDTSWVDQPQHF.

This clonotype came up a few times. This chain joins TRBV28 and TRBJ1-2; no clear D. Germline CDR1 MDHEN, CDR2 SYDVKM. This CDR3 region has 16 residues. V was pared by 5 bases and J by 3 bases, with 19 bases between. The CDR3 DNA follows: TGTGCCAGCAGTCCGCACAAGGCCGACTGGGACTATGGCTACACCTTC. Amino acids: CASSPHKADWDYGYTF.

The sample holds a few counts of this clonotype. The chain has TRBV4-3 and TRBJ2-7; D perhaps matches TRBD2 (6 bases). Germline loops: CDR1 LGHNA, CDR2 YSLEER. V lost 3 bases and J 0 bases, leaving 15 bases between the germline ends. The CDR3 extends over 16 amino acids. CDR3 in DNA: TGCGCCAGCAGCCAGGACCGTAGCGGTAGCTCCTACGAGCAGTACTTC. Encoded protein: CASSQDRSGSSYEQYF.